This passage covers 10 T cell receptor beta chains from one sample sequenced in a study of blood T cell repertoires in COVID-19. Here immunoSEQ multiplex PCR was the method, and the copy in TCRdb shows in-frame clones only, minus some. The profile shows 190,000 or so clones, about 83% of them singletons. Sequences were obtained from peripheral blood. All receptors derive from a man in his fifties with active or convalescent COVID-19.

The chain links TRBV4-1 to TRBJ1-1, with D unclear. The CDR3 covers 13 residues. Germline V CDR1 and CDR2: MGHRA, YSYEKL. Between the trimmed V and J ends, which lost 0 bases and 10 bases, there was a span of 12 bases. The CDR3 DNA follows: TGCGCCAGCAGCCAAGATCGAGGCAATTCAGCTTTCTTT. Translated: CASSQDRGNSAFF.

About this clone itself: The junction departs from germline at one end; a sequencing error may be responsible. V is TRBV11-2 and J is TRBJ1-1; tentatively, D is TRBD1 (6 bases). Germline CDR1 and CDR2: SGHAT and FQNNGV. This CDR3 contains 14 residues. CDR3 loop: CASSLDGGATEAFF. The CDR3 DNA sequence: TGTGCCAGCAGCCTAGATGGGGGGGCCACTGAAGCTTTCTTT.

The chain employs TRBV3-1 (or the pseudogene TRBV3-2) and TRBJ1-1, with 10 bases lining up with TRBD1. The V gene's germline CDR1 is LGHDT and CDR2 YNNKEL (reference sequence). Trimming took 3 bases from V and 5 from J; bases not matched to a gene: 3. The length of the CDR3 is 14 residues. CDR3 sequence (DNA): TGTGCCAGCAGCCATTGGGACAGGGGAACTGAAGCTTTCTTT. It translates to CASSHWDRGTEAFF.

This clone came up many times. The chain uses TRBV24-1 and TRBJ2-7; 9 positions match TRBD1. V gave up 3 bases and J gave up 4 bases; unmatched junction bases: 9. Per germline, CDR1 KGHDR and CDR2 SFDVKD. The CDR3 runs to 16 residues. The CDR3 DNA follows: TGTGCCACCAGTGATCCTAGAGACAGGGGGTTATACGAGCAGTACTTC. Translated: CATSDPRDRGLYEQYF.

This chain links TRBV4-2 with TRBJ1-2, with no clear D. The V end lost 0 bases, the J end lost 8 bases, and 22 bases lay between the germline ends. In germline, CDR1 is LGHNA, CDR2 YNFKEQ. The length of the CDR3 is 17 residues. The CDR3 sequence is CASSQEALSTGGDGYTF. CDR3 DNA: TGTGCCAGCAGCCAAGAGGCCCTCTCCACGGGAGGAGACGGCTACACCTTC.

This chain uses TRBV12-3 or TRBV12-4 with TRBJ2-5; 7 bases are a match to TRBD2. The CDR3 totals 12 residues. V lost 8 bases, J lost 5 bases, and 5 bases stayed unmatched. The CDR3 DNA follows: TGTGCCAGCGGGGGGGGTTCGGAGACCCAGTACTTC. Residues: CASGGGSETQYF.

The V call is TRBV19, the J call TRBJ1-1; D gene uncertain. Trimming removed 6 bases at V and 1 base at J, with 12 bases between. CDR3 size: 14 residues. CDR1 and CDR2 (germline): LNHDA, SQIVND (reference sequence). CDR3 sequence reads: CASRVGRTNTEAFF. As DNA, the CDR3 is TGTGCCAGTAGAGTGGGCAGAACGAACACTGAAGCTTTCTTT.

The genes are TRBV30 and TRBJ2-3; D unresolved. The CDR3 totals 12 residues. Germline values: CDR1 GTSNPN, CDR2 SVGIG (reference sequence). The V end was cut by 0 bases, the J end by 9 bases, with 10 bases between. The CDR3 nucleotides are TGTGCCTGGAGTGTGCTCCTGGGCACGCAGTATTTT. It specifies CAWSVLLGTQYF.

This sequence joins TRBV6-1 and TRBJ1-1, with D perhaps TRBD1 (5 bases). The CDR3 covers 12 residues. V dropped 3 bases and J dropped 3 bases, with 5 bases sitting between them. Per the germline V gene, CDR1 is MNHNS and CDR2 is SASEGT. The CDR3 DNA reads as TGTGCCAGCAGTGACAGGGACACTGAAGCTTTCTTT. Encoded protein: CASSDRDTEAFF.

This clone was seen only a few times. The V gene is TRBV9, the J gene TRBJ1-2, with D perhaps TRBD1 (5 bases). V lost 3 bases, J lost 4 bases, and 19 bases lay in between. This CDR3 spans 16 amino acids. The V gene's germline CDR1 is SGDLS and CDR2 YYNGEE. The CDR3 protein is CASSAQQVFDPYGYTF. The CDR3 bases are TGTGCCAGCAGCGCCCAACAGGTATTCGATCCCTATGGCTACACCTTC.